The source of this T cell receptor (beta chain) is a study of OX40 agonist ivuxolimab in advanced cancers. The repertoire was sequenced with immunoSEQ multiplex PCR; TCRdb's copy has only in-frame clones and lacks some. The sample carries tens of thousands of clones, nearly 90% recorded once. For this clone: Antigen: not known.

General study results and limits: Relatively little clonal expansion, among the lowest observed, appeared in partial responders at 0.1-3.0 mg/kg.

The germline V and J ends were trimmed by 7 bases and 5 bases, with 14 bases remaining between them. The CDR3 is made up of 14 amino acids. The germline V gene encodes CDR1 SEHNR and CDR2 FQNEAQ (reference sequence). Sequenced material: CD4+ or CD8+ T cells sorted from blood, taken in a trial of the OX40 agonist ivuxolimab. This chain connects TRBV7-9 to TRBJ1-4; D is possibly TRBD1 (6 bases). The receptor's source is an adult with an advanced solid tumor such as melanoma, head and neck, liver or kidney cancer. DNA for the CDR3: TGTGCCAGCACCCTACGAGGGGGAAATGAAAAACTGTTTTTT. This gives the protein CASTLRGGNEKLFF.